The next 10 T cell receptor beta chains were all read from a single sample in a study of T cell responses to AZD1222 COVID-19 vaccine. Sequenced by immunoSEQ multiplex PCR; TCRdb stores in-frame clones only, minus some. The sample yields 150,000 to 200,000 clones, roughly 91% seen once. The sequences come from peripheral blood, collected 28 days after the second AZD1222 dose. Receptors were obtained from an adult who received the AZD1222 COVID-19 vaccine.

This CDR3 reads CASSLTKTVGSGDYEQYF. In DNA, the CDR3 is TGTGCCAGCAGCTTAACGAAGACCGTAGGTAGTGGGGACTACGAGCAGTACTTC. The chain uses TRBV21-1 and TRBJ2-7. TRBV21-1 represents a pseudogene. The CDR3 contains 18 residues.

The count of this clone is one. The chain links TRBV19 to TRBJ2-3, with a weak D call TRBD2 (6 bases). This CDR3 spans 15 amino acids. V shed 6 bases and J shed 0 bases, with 13 bases lying between them. Germline CDR1 reads LNHDA; CDR2 reads SQIVND (reference sequence). CDR3 DNA: TGTGCCAGTAGGTTGGGCGGGGAAAGCACAGATACGCAGTATTTT. It yields the protein CASRLGGESTDTQYF.

The V call is TRBV25-1, the J call TRBJ1-4; 7 bases agree with TRBD1. CDR3 length: 15 residues. V trimming: 2 bases; J trimming: 5 bases; junction bases outside the gene matches: 5. The germline V gene encodes CDR1 MGHDK and CDR2 SYGVNS. DNA for the CDR3: TGTGCCAGCAGTGAACCCGACAGGGTGAATGAAAAACTGTTTTTT. Translation gives CASSEPDRVNEKLFF.

CDR3 sequence reads: CASSQAPGTSTDTQYF. The CDR3 bases are TGTGCCAGCAGCCAAGCTCCCGGGACTAGCACAGATACGCAGTATTTT. The J gene is TRBJ2-3, the V gene TRBV4-2; D might be TRBD2 (6 bases). Trimming shortened V by 1 base and J by 0 bases, and 11 bases separated the two germline ends. This CDR3 region has 16 residues. Looked up from germline, CDR1 is LGHNA and CDR2 is YNFKEQ.

The chain employs TRBV20-1 and TRBJ2-3; the match to TRBD2 covers 10 bases. The CDR3 length is 15 residues. Germline V gene data show CDR1 as DFQATT and CDR2 as SNEGSKA (reference sequence). J was trimmed by 4 bases and V by 3 bases; bases with no gene match: 7. The CDR3 here is CSASGSGGVSDTQYF. CDR3 DNA sequence: TGCAGTGCTAGTGGGAGCGGGGGGGTCTCAGATACGCAGTATTTT.

This clone was seen only a few times. The chain couples TRBV14 to TRBJ2-7, with D perhaps assigned TRBD1 or TRBD2 (5 bases each). V gave up 0 bases and J gave up 2 bases, with 8 bases separating them. Per germline, CDR1 SGHDN and CDR2 FVKESK. The CDR3 is 14 amino acids. This chain's CDR3 is CASSQEEGTYEQYF. The CDR3 nucleotides read TGTGCCAGCAGCCAAGAAGAGGGGACCTACGAGCAGTACTTC.

There are a few counts of this clone. V usage is TRBV9 and J usage is TRBJ1-6; 7 bases agree with TRBD1. The CDR3 is 17 residues long. CDR1 and CDR2 (germline): SGDLS, YYNGEE. Trimming took 4 bases from V and 9 from J; bases not matched to a gene: 16. The CDR3 protein is CASSPRDDGRGISPLHF. CDR3 nucleotide sequence: TGTGCCAGCAGCCCTAGAGATGATGGCAGGGGGATTTCACCCCTCCACTTT.

The chain uses TRBV19 and TRBJ2-5; 10 bases agree with TRBD1. Germline V lookup: CDR1 LNHDA, CDR2 SQIVND (reference sequence). V lost 3 bases and J lost 1; bases outside the gene matches: 2. The CDR3 sequence is 15 residues long. The CDR3 DNA reads as TGTGCCAGTAGTATGGGACAGGGGTCCCAAGAGACCCAGTACTTC. This translates into CASSMGQGSQETQYF.

The rearrangement uses TRBV5-1 and TRBJ2-2; 7 positions match TRBD1. The junction had 3 bases not matched to a gene; V was cut back by 0 bases and J by 1 base. The germline V gene has CDR1 SGHRS and CDR2 YFSETQ. CDR3 size: 16 residues. CDR3 amino acids: CASSLEGAGNTGELFF. The CDR3 DNA sequence: TGCGCCAGCAGCTTGGAGGGGGCTGGGAACACCGGGGAGCTGTTTTTT.

The chain joins TRBV6-6 to TRBJ1-4; TRBD1 matches 9 bases. This CDR3 contains 13 residues. Per the germline V gene, CDR1 is MNHNY and CDR2 is SVGAGI (reference sequence). The CDR3 DNA reads as TGTACCACACAGGGGGCAATAGGTGAAAAACTGTTTTTT. Translation: CTTQGAIGEKLFF.